This T cell receptor beta chain comes out of a study of blood T cells in healthy people across ages. A second PCR of about 6 to 12 cycles used a sample-barcoded 5' primer and a J-beta primer mix. TCRdb passed the 5' RACE reads through MiXCR, listing each CDR3 protein once. Of over 1,500,000 distinct CDR3 sequences in the sample, just under 50% were seen once. The germline V and J ends were trimmed by 5 bases and 5 bases, with 8 bases remaining between them. CDR1 is SGHNT, CDR2 YENEEA, per germline. This CDR3 has 12 residues. The study's findings and limits: Estimated diversity that came from one million T cells was considered an underestimate. Roughly linear age-related decline in beta diversity appeared, significant by age roughly 40. The unsorted PBMCs prevented any conclusive comparison of naive versus antigen-experienced cells.

A note on this clonotype: Its antigen is not identified.

V usage is TRBV11-3 and J usage is TRBJ2-3, with D uncertain. This clonotype was sampled from a woman between 35 and 50 years old in good health. The sequenced sample was blood. The CDR3 here is CASSKHEDTQYF. The CDR3 DNA is TGTGCCAGCAGCAAACACGAAGATACGCAGTATTTT.